This is a list of T cell receptor beta chains from one sample in a study of shared clonotypes between healthy human individuals. Profiled with immunoSEQ multiplex PCR; TCRdb holds only in-frame clones, not every one. The table lists over 400,000 clones, about 85% of them singletons, with roughly 13% in the top ten. Sequencing input: PBMCs. The receptor source for this set is a woman aged 40 to 50 in good health. Some clones in this sample may be carry-over from other donors' samples. The CDR3 runs from the conserved cysteine through the conserved F or W. D genes are given only for firm matches. Size tells how often a clone was seen (once, few, many) or the class of an expanded clone, and some rows leave it out.

j_call v_call clone_size d_call cdr3_length cdr3_nt cdr3_aa
TRBJ2-6 TRBV5-4 once . 15 TGTGCCAGCAGCTCATATCTGTCTGGGGCCAACGTCCTGACTTTC CASSSYLSGANVLTF
TRBJ2-1 TRBV5-4 . TRBD1 15 TGTGCCAGCCCGGGACAGGAAAGCTCCTACAATGAGCAGTTCTTC CASPGQESSYNEQFF
TRBJ2-7 TRBV7-3 . TRBD2 13 TGTGCCAGCAGCTTAACGGGAGGGGACGAGCAGTACTTC CASSLTGGDEQYF
TRBJ2-1 TRBV14 . . 14 TGTGCCAGCAGCCAATGGACTACCTACAATGAGCAGTTCTTC CASSQWTTYNEQFF
TRBJ1-5 TRBV25-1 . TRBD1 13 TGTGCCAGCAGTGGACAGGGGGACCAGCCCCAGCATTTT CASSGQGDQPQHF
TRBJ1-1 TRBV15 . . 12 TGTGCCACCAGCAGAGATAATGGGTTAGCTTTCTTT CATSRDNGLAFF
TRBJ2-5 TRBV27 . . 13 TGTGCAAGCAGCTGGACTGATGGGGGGACCCAGTACTTC CASSWTDGGTQYF
TRBJ2-1 TRBV27 . . 14 TGTGCCAGCAGTTTTGGGACCTACGTTGGCGAGCAGTTCTTC CASSFGTYVGEQFF
TRBJ2-7 TRBV25-1 . TRBD2 13 TGTGCCAGCAGCCCAGCGGGAGGCGACGAGCAGTACTTC CASSPAGGDEQYF
TRBJ2-1 TRBV10-2 few TRBD2 15 TGCGCCAGCAGGGGACTAGCGGGAACCTACAATGAGCAGTTCTTC CASRGLAGTYNEQFF